This passage covers 21 T cell receptor beta chains from one sample sequenced in a study of blood T cell repertoires in COVID-19 (dated by TCRdb to between 2020 and 2021). Receptor libraries were prepared by the immunoSEQ multiplex PCR assay. TCRdb mirrors the immuneACCESS table, restricted to in-frame sequences. Some clones are absent from its copies; in checked studies, under half trace to an unresolved V gene, and the reason for the others is unknown. The sample has some 300,000 clones on record, approximately 90% of them singletons. The ten largest clones represent 6% to 8% of the sample. Sequenced material: peripheral blood. The receptors stem from a woman in her 50s with COVID-19, enrolled during active disease.

The V gene is TRBV19, the J gene TRBJ2-1, with a possible D match to TRBD2 (6 bases). This CDR3 is 14 amino acids long. V dropped 6 bases and J dropped 4 bases, with 13 bases sitting between them. Germline V lookup: CDR1 LNHDA, CDR2 SQIVND (reference sequence). The CDR3, as DNA: TGTGCCAGTAGAAGCGGGCGGGCATACAATGAGCAGTTCTTC. It yields the protein CASRSGRAYNEQFF.

CDR3 nucleotides: TGTGCCAGTAGCGCGGCACCCTACAATGAGCAGTTCTTC. Translated: CASSAAPYNEQFF. V and J are TRBV19 and TRBJ2-1; D is ambiguous. Trimming pared 6 bases from V and 2 bases from J, leaving 8 bases between. The CDR3 is 13 amino acids. Germline-derived CDR1 and CDR2 are LNHDA and SQIVND (reference sequence).

The chain joins TRBV6-6 to TRBJ2-7, with D tentatively TRBD2 (6 bases). CDR1 and CDR2 (germline): MNHNY, SVGAGI (reference sequence). Trimming stripped 8 bases from V and 0 bases from J, with 11 bases between. The CDR3 spans 13 residues. Here the CDR3 DNA reads TGTGCCAGCCAGGGACTCTTCTCCTACGAGCAGTACTTC. Amino acid sequence: CASQGLFSYEQYF.

In its sample, this clone was seen once. The chain employs TRBV28 and TRBJ2-3, with 7 bases fitting TRBD2. Germline CDR1 is MDHEN and CDR2 is SYDVKM. Germline trimming cut 5 bases from V and 2 bases from J; bases unmatched to any gene: 7. This CDR3 has 15 residues. The DNA for the CDR3 is TGTGCCAGCAGTGACTCTAGCGGCTACACAGATACGCAGTATTTT. This gives the protein CASSDSSGYTDTQYF.

V and J are TRBV15 and TRBJ2-3, with 9 positions matching TRBD1. Per germline, CDR1 LNHNV and CDR2 YYDKDF (reference sequence). The CDR3 totals 16 residues. Losses at the gene ends were 1 base for V and 5 bases for J; bases not matched to a gene: 7. The CDR3 here is CATSRVQGQGLDTQYF. The CDR3 DNA sequence: TGTGCCACCAGCAGAGTACAGGGACAGGGATTAGATACGCAGTATTTT.

This clone was seen only a few times. The V call is TRBV19, the J call TRBJ1-2; D uncertain. CDR1 is LNHDA, CDR2 SQIVND, per germline (reference sequence). The CDR3 is made up of 13 amino acids. V was shortened by 3 bases and J by 6 bases, with 11 bases between the two germline ends. The CDR3 here is CASSMARRDGYTF. The CDR3 DNA reads TGTGCCAGTAGTATGGCACGGCGGGATGGCTACACCTTC.

This CDR3 reads CAWSSTGTGYYEQYF. DNA for the CDR3: TGTGCCTGGAGTTCAACCGGGACAGGGTATTACGAGCAGTACTTC. The V call is TRBV30, the J call TRBJ2-7; TRBD1 agrees at 9 bases. CDR1 is GTSNPN and CDR2 is SVGIG in the germline V gene (reference sequence). The CDR3 is 15 residues long. V gave up 2 bases and J gave up 4 bases; unmatched junction bases: 9.

This clone has just one count. This rearrangement joins TRBV9 to TRBJ1-2; 7 positions match TRBD1. The J segment lost 5 bases and the V segment lost 4 bases, leaving 8 bases of the junction unmatched. Looked up from germline, CDR1 is SGDLS and CDR2 is YYNGEE. The CDR3 has 14 amino acids. CDR3 bases: TGTGCCAGCAGCCTCGGGACAGTAGGGTATGGCTACACCTTC. Residues: CASSLGTVGYGYTF. The full variable domain, rest sourced from reference TRBV9 and TRBJ1-2, is DSGVTQTPKHLITATGQRVTLRCSPRSGDLSVYWYQQSLDQGLQFLIQYYNGEERAKGNILERFSAQQFPDLHSELNLSSLELGDSALYFCASSLGTVGYGYTFGSGTRLTVV.

The rearrangement uses TRBV9 and TRBJ2-7, with 10 bases fitting TRBD2. CDR3 size: 14 residues. Germline CDR1 and CDR2: SGDLS and YYNGEE. V lost 3 bases and J lost 3; bases outside the gene matches: 3. The CDR3 DNA is TGTGCCAGCAGCGCCCTAGCGGGGGACTACGAGCAGTACTTC. This gives the protein CASSALAGDYEQYF.

The rearrangement joins TRBV27 to TRBJ1-2, with 7 bases matching TRBD1. V lost 6 bases, J lost 0 bases, and 1 base stayed unmatched. The CDR3 consists of 13 residues. Germline V gives CDR1 MNHEY, CDR2 SMNVEV (reference sequence). The CDR3 bases are TGTGCCAGCAGGGGGACAGCTAACTATGGCTACACCTTC. Translated, it gives CASRGTANYGYTF.

This rearrangement joins TRBV10-3 to TRBJ1-1, with 7 bases that match TRBD1. V dropped 5 bases and J dropped 4; count of bases not matched to a gene: 10. In germline, CDR1 is ENHRY, CDR2 SYGVKD. The CDR3 runs to 15 residues. CDR3 sequence reads: CAISRLTGAGTEAFF. The CDR3 nucleotides read TGTGCCATCAGTCGGCTCACAGGGGCGGGCACTGAAGCTTTCTTT.

This clone was picked up one time. This chain joins TRBV19 and TRBJ1-2; D unclear. The V and J ends lost 6 bases and 2 bases respectively, with 10 bases between them. This CDR3 spans 13 amino acids. Looked up from germline, CDR1 is LNHDA and CDR2 is SQIVND (reference sequence). CDR3 DNA: TGTGCCAGTAGGATCGACGGGAACTATGGCTACACCTTC. This codes for CASRIDGNYGYTF.

The chain carries TRBV7-9 and TRBJ1-2, with D unresolved. Germline V gene sequence: CDR1 SEHNR, CDR2 FQNEAQ (reference sequence). The CDR3 consists of 13 residues. Trimming cost V 2 bases and J 8 bases, with 12 bases left between them. Here the CDR3 reads CASSLSTIEGYTF. The CDR3 DNA reads TGTGCCAGCAGCTTATCGACAATCGAAGGCTACACCTTC.

This clone is a singleton in its sample. The CDR3 here is CASSWSAGTIYEQYF. The CDR3, as DNA: TGTGCCAGCAGTTGGTCAGCGGGTACCATCTACGAGCAGTACTTC. The chain links TRBV27 to TRBJ2-7; D perhaps matches TRBD2 (6 bases). Deletions cut 4 bases from V and 3 bases from J, with 16 bases between. The V gene's germline CDR1 is MNHEY and CDR2 SMNVEV (reference sequence). The CDR3 consists of 15 residues.

The CDR3 region is CASSPREGSVSPLHF. The CDR3 DNA reads as TGTGCCAGCAGCCCTCGGGAGGGGAGCGTTTCACCCCTCCACTTT. The chain is built from TRBV4-2 and TRBJ1-6, with D perhaps TRBD1 (5 bases). Between the trimmed V and J ends, which lost 4 bases and 9 bases, there was a span of 16 bases. This CDR3 has 15 residues. Germline-derived CDR1 and CDR2 are LGHNA and YNFKEQ.

The chain recombines TRBV5-4 with TRBJ2-7; 9 positions match TRBD2. V shed 0 bases and J 2 bases; nucleotides not matched to a gene: 3. In germline, CDR1 is SGHNT, CDR2 YYREEE (reference sequence). The CDR3 has 15 amino acids. The CDR3 is CASSLGLAEAYEQYF. CDR3 sequence (DNA): TGTGCCAGCAGCTTGGGACTAGCGGAAGCCTACGAGCAGTACTTC.

In nucleotides, the CDR3 is TGTGCCACCAGTGACGCCCTCGGACAGGGGGCAAGCAATGAGCAGTTCTTC. This codes for CATSDALGQGASNEQFF. The chain uses TRBV24-1 and TRBJ2-1; 11 bases fit TRBD1. V lost 4 bases to trimming and J lost 6 bases; unmatched junction nucleotides: 10. CDR3 length equals 17 residues. Per the germline V gene, CDR1 is KGHDR and CDR2 is SFDVKD.

This clone is a singleton in its sample. V and J are TRBV14 and TRBJ2-7; 10 bases fit TRBD1. This CDR3 comprises 14 residues. The junction had 4 bases not matched to a gene; V was cut back by 3 bases and J by 5 bases. CDR1 is SGHDN and CDR2 is FVKESK in the germline V gene. The CDR3 here is CASSQGQGLHEQYF. The CDR3 DNA follows: TGTGCCAGCAGCCAGGGACAGGGGCTTCACGAGCAGTACTTC. Full variable domain (missing parts from reference TRBV14 and TRBJ2-7): EAGVTQFPSHSVIEKGQTVTLRCDPISGHDNLYWYRRVMGKEIKFLLHFVKESKQDESGMPNNRFLAERTGGTYSTLKVQPAELEDSGVYFCASSQGQGLHEQYFGPGTRLTVT.

The chain is built from TRBV27 and TRBJ1-1; 7 bases line up with TRBD1. This CDR3 is built from 14 residues. V was clipped by 5 bases and J by 7 bases; unmatched bases: 10. CDR1 is MNHEY, CDR2 SMNVEV, per germline (reference sequence). CDR3 sequence reads: CASSPRQGTVEAFF. In DNA form, the CDR3 reads TGTGCCAGCAGTCCTCGACAGGGTACCGTTGAAGCTTTCTTT.

V usage is TRBV9 and J usage is TRBJ2-5, with 12 bases aligning to TRBD2. V lost 0 bases to trimming and J lost 4 bases; unmatched junction nucleotides: 7. The CDR3 runs 17 residues. The germline V gene encodes CDR1 SGDLS and CDR2 YYNGEE. CDR3 sequence reads: CASSVGLGGLAGETQYF. The CDR3 DNA reads as TGTGCCAGCAGCGTAGGTTTGGGGGGACTAGCGGGAGAGACCCAGTACTTC.

This chain links TRBV6-5 with TRBJ1-1; D call uncertain. This CDR3 comprises 15 residues. V shed 2 bases and J shed 2 bases, with 12 bases lying between them. Germline CDR1 reads MNHEY; CDR2 reads SVGAGI. The DNA for the CDR3 is TGTGCCAGCAGTTACATAAGGGAGGGAAACACTGAAGCTTTCTTT. Its translation: CASSYIREGNTEAFF.